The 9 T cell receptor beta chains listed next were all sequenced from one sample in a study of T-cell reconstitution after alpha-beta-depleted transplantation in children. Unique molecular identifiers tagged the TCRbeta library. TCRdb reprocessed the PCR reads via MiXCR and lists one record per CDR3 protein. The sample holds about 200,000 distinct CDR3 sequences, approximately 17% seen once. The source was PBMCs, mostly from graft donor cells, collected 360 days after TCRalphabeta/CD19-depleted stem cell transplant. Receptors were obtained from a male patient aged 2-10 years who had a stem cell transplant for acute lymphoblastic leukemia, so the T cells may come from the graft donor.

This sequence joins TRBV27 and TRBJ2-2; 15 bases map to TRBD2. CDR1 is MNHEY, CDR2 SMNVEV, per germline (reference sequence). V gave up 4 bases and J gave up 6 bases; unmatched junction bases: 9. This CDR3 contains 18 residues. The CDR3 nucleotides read TGTGCCAGCAGTTCTGTGCCCGGGACTAGCGGGAGGTCCGGGGAGCTGTTTTTT. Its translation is CASSSVPGTSGRSGELFF.

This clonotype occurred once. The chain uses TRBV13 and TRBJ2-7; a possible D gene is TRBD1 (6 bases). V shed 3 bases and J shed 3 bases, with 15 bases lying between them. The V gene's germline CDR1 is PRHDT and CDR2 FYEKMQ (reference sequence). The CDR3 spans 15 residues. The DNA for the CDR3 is TGTGCCAGCAGCTTCAACGGGCAGGGACACTACGAGCAGTACTTC. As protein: CASSFNGQGHYEQYF.

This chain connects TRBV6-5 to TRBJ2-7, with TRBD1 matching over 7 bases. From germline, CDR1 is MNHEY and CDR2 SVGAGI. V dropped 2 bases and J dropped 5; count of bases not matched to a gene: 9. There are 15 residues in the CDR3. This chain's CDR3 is CASSYPGTADNEQYF. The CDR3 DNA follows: TGTGCCAGCAGTTACCCGGGGACAGCAGACAACGAGCAGTACTTC.

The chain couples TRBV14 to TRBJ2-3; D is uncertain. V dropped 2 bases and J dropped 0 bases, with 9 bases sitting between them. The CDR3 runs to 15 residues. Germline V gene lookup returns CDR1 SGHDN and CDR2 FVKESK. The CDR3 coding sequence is TGTGCCAGCAGCCAAACGTTTACTAGCACAGATACGCAGTATTTT. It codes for CASSQTFTSTDTQYF.

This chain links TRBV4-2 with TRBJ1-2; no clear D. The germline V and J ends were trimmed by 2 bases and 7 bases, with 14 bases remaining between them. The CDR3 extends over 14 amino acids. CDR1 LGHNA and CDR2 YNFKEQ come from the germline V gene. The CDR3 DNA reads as TGTGCCAGCAGCCAAACCCACCAGGAGGGTGGCTACACCTTC. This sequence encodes CASSQTHQEGGYTF.

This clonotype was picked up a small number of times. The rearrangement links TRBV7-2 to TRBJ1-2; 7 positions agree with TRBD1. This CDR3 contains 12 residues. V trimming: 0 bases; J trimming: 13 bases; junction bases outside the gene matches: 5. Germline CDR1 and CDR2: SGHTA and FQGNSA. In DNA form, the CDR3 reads TGTGCCAGCAGCTTAGCAAACAGGGGCAGCACCTTC. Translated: CASSLANRGSTF.

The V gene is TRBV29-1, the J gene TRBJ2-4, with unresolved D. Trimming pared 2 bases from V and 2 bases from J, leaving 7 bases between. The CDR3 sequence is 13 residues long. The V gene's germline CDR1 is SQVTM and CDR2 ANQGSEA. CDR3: CSVERDSKNIQYF. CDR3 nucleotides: TGCAGCGTTGAACGAGATTCCAAAAACATTCAGTACTTC.

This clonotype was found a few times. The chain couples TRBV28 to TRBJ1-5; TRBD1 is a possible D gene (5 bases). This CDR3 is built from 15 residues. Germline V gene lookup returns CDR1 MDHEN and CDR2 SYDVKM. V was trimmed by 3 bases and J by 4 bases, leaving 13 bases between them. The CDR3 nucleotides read TGTGCCAGCAGTTTCCAACCTAGGGGAAATCAGCCCCAGCATTTT. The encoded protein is CASSFQPRGNQPQHF. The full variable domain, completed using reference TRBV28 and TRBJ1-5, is DVKVTQSSRYLVKRTGEKVFLECVQDMDHENMFWYRQDPGLGLRLIYFSYDVKMKEKGDIPEGYSVSREKKERFSLILESASTNQTSMYLCASSFQPRGNQPQHFGDGTRLSIL.

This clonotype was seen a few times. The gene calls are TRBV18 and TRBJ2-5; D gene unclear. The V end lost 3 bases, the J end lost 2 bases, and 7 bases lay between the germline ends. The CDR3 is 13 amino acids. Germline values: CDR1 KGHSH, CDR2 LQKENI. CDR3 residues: CASSPRSQETQYF. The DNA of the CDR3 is TGTGCCAGCTCACCTCGATCTCAAGAGACCCAGTACTTC.